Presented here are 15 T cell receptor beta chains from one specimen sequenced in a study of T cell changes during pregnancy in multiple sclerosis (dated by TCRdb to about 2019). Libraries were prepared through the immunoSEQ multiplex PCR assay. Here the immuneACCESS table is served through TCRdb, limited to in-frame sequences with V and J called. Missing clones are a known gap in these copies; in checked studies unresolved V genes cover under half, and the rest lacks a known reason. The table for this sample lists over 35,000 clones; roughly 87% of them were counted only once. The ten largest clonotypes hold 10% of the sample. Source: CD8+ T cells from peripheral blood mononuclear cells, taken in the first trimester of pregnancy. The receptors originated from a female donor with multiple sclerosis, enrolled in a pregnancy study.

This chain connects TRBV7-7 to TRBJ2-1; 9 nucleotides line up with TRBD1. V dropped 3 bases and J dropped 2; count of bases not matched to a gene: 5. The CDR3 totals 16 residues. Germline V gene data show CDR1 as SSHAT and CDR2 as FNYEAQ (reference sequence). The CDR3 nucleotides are TGTGCCAGCAGCTTGGGGACAGGGAAAGCCTACAATGAGCAGTTCTTC. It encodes CASSLGTGKAYNEQFF.

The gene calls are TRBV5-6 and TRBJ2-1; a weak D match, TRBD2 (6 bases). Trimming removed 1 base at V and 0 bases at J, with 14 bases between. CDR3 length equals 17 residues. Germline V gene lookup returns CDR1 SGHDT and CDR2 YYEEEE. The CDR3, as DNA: TGTGCCAGCAGCTTGACGGGCGGGGACCCCTCCTACAATGAGCAGTTCTTC. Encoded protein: CASSLTGGDPSYNEQFF.

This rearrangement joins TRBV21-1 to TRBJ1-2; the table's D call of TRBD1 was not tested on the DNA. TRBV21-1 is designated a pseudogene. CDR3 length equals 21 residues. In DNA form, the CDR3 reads TGTGCCAGCAGCAACGGGACCAACGCAAAGGGGGCAAAGGGGGCTAACTATGGCTACACCTTC. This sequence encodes CASSNGTNAKGAKGANYGYTF.

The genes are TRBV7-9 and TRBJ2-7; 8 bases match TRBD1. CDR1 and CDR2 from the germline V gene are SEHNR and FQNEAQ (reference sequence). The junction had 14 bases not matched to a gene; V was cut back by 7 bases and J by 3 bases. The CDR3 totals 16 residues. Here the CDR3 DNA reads TGTGCCAGCACCTCCCGAGAGCAGACAGGGGTCTACGAGCAGTACTTC. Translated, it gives CASTSREQTGVYEQYF.

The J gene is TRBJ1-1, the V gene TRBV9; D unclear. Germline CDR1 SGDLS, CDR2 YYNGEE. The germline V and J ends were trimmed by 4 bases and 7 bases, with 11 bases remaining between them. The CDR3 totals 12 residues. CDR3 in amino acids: CASSPSLGEAFF. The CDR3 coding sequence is TGTGCCAGCAGCCCCTCTCTCGGTGAAGCTTTCTTT.

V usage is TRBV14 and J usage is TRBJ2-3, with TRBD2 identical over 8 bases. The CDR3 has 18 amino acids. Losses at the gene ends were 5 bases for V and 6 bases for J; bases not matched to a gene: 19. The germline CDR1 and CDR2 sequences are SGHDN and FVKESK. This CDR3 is CASSFALRLAMGLDTQYF. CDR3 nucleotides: TGTGCCAGCAGCTTTGCGCTTCGACTAGCGATGGGATTGGATACGCAGTATTTT.

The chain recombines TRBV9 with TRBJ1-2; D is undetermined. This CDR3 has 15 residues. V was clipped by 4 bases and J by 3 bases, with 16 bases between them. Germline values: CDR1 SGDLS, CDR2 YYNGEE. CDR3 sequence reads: CASSPRPEVHYGYTF. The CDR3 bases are TGTGCCAGCAGCCCCCGGCCAGAGGTCCACTATGGCTACACCTTC.

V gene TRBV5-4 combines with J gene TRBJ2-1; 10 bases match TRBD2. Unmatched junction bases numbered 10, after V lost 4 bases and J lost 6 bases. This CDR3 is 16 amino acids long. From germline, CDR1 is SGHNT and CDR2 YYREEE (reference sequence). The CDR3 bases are TGTGCCAGCAGCGGGGGGAGCGGGAGGGCCGTCAATGAGCAGTTCTTC. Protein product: CASSGGSGRAVNEQFF. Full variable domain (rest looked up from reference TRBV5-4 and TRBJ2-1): ETGVTQSPTHLIKTRGQQVTLRCSSQSGHNTVSWYQQALGQGPQFIFQYYREEENGRGNFPPRFSGLQFPNYSSELNVNALELDDSALYLCASSGGSGRAVNEQFFGPGTRLTVL.

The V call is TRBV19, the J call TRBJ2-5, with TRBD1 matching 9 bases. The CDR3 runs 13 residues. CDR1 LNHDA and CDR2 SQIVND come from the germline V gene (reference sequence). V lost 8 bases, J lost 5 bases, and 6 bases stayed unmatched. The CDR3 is CASGTGGWETQYF. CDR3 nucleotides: TGTGCCAGTGGAACAGGGGGCTGGGAGACCCAGTACTTC.

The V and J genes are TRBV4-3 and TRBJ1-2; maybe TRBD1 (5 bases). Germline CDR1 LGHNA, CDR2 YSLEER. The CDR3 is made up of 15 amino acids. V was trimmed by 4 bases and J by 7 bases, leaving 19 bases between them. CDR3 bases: TGCGCCAGCAGCCTCAGGTCGGGGGGAAGGAGTGGCTACACCTTC. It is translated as CASSLRSGGRSGYTF.

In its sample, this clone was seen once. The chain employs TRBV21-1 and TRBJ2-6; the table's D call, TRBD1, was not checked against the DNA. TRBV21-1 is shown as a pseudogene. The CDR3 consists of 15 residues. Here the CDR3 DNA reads TGTGCCAGCAGCCAACAGGGGGCTGGGGCCAACGTCCTGACTTTC. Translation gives CASSQQGAGANVLTF.

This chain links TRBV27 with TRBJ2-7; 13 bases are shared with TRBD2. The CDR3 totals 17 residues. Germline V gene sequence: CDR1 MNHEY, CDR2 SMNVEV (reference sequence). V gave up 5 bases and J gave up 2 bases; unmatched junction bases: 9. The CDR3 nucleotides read TGTGCCAGCAGTCCTATAGGACTAGCGGGAGTTGCCTACGAGCAGTACTTC. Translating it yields CASSPIGLAGVAYEQYF.

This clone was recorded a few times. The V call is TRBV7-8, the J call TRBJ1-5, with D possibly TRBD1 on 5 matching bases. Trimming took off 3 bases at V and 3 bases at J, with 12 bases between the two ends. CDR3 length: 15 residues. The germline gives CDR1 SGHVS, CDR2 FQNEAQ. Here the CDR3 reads CASSLDTRYNQPQHF. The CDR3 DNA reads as TGTGCCAGCAGCTTGGACACACGTTACAATCAGCCCCAGCATTTT. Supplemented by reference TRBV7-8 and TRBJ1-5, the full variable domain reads GAGVSQSPRYKVAKRGQDVALRCDPISGHVSLFWYQQALGQGPEFLTYFQNEAQLDKSGLPSDRFFAERPEGSVSTLKIQRTQQEDSAVYLCASSLDTRYNQPQHFGDGTRLSIL.

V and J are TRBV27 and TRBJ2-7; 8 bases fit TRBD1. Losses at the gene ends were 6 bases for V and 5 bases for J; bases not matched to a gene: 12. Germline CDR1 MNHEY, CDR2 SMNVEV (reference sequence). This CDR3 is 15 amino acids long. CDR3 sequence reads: CASSLQGVPSNEQYF. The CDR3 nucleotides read TGTGCCAGCAGCTTACAGGGGGTACCCTCGAACGAGCAGTACTTC.

The DNA for the CDR3 is TGTGCCAGCTCAGGGACAGGGAAGAACACCGGGGAGCTGTTTTTT. The encoded protein is CASSGTGKNTGELFF. The chain joins TRBV19 to TRBJ2-2; TRBD1 aligns across 9 bases. CDR1 LNHDA and CDR2 SQIVND come from the germline V gene (reference sequence). Losses at the gene ends were 9 bases for V and 1 base for J; bases not matched to a gene: 6. The CDR3 is made up of 15 amino acids.